This TCR beta chain was retrieved from a study of cytomegalovirus exposure and HLA in healthy donors. Study at large: Among about 190 million T cells, an earlier analysis found roughly 100 million unique TCR beta sequences. Study-wide results and limits: Cytomegalovirus association was listed for 150 to 200 TCR beta chains. As a later analysis showed, a missense DCLRE1C variant was linked to trimming of TCR beta V- and J-genes. An analysis done earlier found most TCR beta V segments productive about 87% or about 30% of the time.

CDR3 length: 17 amino acids. CDR1 and CDR2 from the germline V gene are LNHDA and SQIVND (reference sequence). V shed 4 bases and J 11 bases; nucleotides not matched to a gene: 18. This clone was picked up a small number of times. The target antigen is unknown. The PCR made use of 60 Vbeta and 13 Jbeta primers. The assay was immunoSEQ multiplex PCR, and TCRdb's table has in-frame clones only and misses some. This sample has approximately 290,000 clones, with over 70% found just once. The sequence was collected from a girl aged 2-15 years in good health and CMV-seronegative. The V gene is TRBV19, the J gene TRBJ2-2, with 8 positions matching TRBD1. The source material was PBMCs. DNA of the CDR3: TGTGCCAGTAGTACCCCCCCCGGGACAGGCCGTACGAGCGAGCTGTTTTTT. Translated, it gives CASSTPPGTGRTSELFF.